This T cell receptor beta chain was identified in a study of PD-1 blockade in classical Hodgkin lymphoma. Only one count was recorded for this clone. Relapse was seen in all patients after autologous stem cell transplantation, and brentuximab vedotin exposure was variable. CDR1 is MGHDK and CDR2 is SYGVNS in the germline V gene. V dropped 1 base and J dropped 5 bases, with 5 bases sitting between them. The CDR3 spans 12 residues. Using immunoSEQ multiplex PCR, the repertoire was profiled, and TCRdb retains in-frame clones only, with some absent. The sample holds more than 45,000 clones; approximately 90% are singletons and the top ten take around 9.3%.

This TCR was sampled from a human donor with classical Hodgkin lymphoma. The chain is built from TRBV25-1 and TRBJ1-2; D gene unclear. The material was peripheral blood mononuclear cells (PBMCs), obtained before the second cycle of nivolumab. DNA of the CDR3: TGTGCCAGCAGTGAATCCGGGTATGGCTACACCTTC. This encodes CASSESGYGYTF.